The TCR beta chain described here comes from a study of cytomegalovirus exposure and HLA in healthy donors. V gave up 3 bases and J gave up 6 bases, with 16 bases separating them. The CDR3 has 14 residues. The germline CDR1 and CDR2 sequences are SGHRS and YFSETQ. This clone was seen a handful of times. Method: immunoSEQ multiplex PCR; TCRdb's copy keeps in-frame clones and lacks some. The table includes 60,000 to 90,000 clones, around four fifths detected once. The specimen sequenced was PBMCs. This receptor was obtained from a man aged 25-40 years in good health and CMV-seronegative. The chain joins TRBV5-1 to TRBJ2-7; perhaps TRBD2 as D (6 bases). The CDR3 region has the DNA TGCGCCAGCAGCTCCTCTGCGGGAAAAGGCGAGCAGTACTTC. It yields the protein CASSSSAGKGEQYF.